These 11 T cell receptor beta chains originate from one sample sequenced in a study of blood T cell repertoires in COVID-19 (dated by TCRdb to the early 2020s). Library creation used the immunoSEQ multiplex PCR assay. TCRdb obtained this table from immuneACCESS and retained in-frame rearrangements with V and J assigned. These tables miss some clones; where compared with another copy, unresolved V genes account for less than half of the shortfall, and the remainder is unexplained. For this sample there are around 160,000 clones; around 80% appear just once. Of the sample, 10% to 15% falls within the top ten clones. The specimen sequenced was peripheral blood. These receptors were collected from a man in his 60s with active or convalescent COVID-19.

V usage is TRBV7-2 and J usage is TRBJ2-5, with a weak D call TRBD1 (6 bases). V was trimmed by 5 bases and J by 2 bases, leaving 9 bases between them. The CDR3 is 13 residues long. Germline values: CDR1 SGHTA, CDR2 FQGNSA. The chain's CDR3 is CASSRTVQETQYF. The CDR3 bases are TGTGCCAGCAGCCGGACAGTACAAGAGACCCAGTACTTC.

The genes are TRBV4-2 and TRBJ2-6, with D tentatively TRBD1 (7 bases). The germline gives CDR1 LGHNA, CDR2 YNFKEQ. The V gene lost 0 bases and the J gene lost 1 base, with 19 bases spanning the gap. This CDR3 has 20 residues. The CDR3 region has the DNA TGTGCCAGCAGCCAAGAGGGGGTGTGGAGGGGGCGGTCTGGGGCCAACGTCCTGACTTTC. Protein: CASSQEGVWRGRSGANVLTF.

The chain recombines TRBV18 with TRBJ2-2; TRBD2 matches 10 bases. The germline V gene has CDR1 KGHSH and CDR2 LQKENI. The CDR3 is 17 amino acids. Unmatched junction bases numbered 6, after V lost 5 bases and J lost 0 bases. CDR3 nucleotide sequence: TGTGCCAGCTCATCACTAAGCGGGAGGGCGAACACCGGGGAGCTGTTTTTT. This sequence encodes CASSSLSGRANTGELFF.

This clone appeared once. The rearrangement links TRBV10-3 to TRBJ2-7; D is ambiguous. This CDR3 region has 13 residues. Per germline, CDR1 ENHRY and CDR2 SYGVKD. V lost 10 bases and J 3 bases, leaving 16 bases between the germline ends. The CDR3 nucleotides are TGTGCCACCAAATCGGCGGCGGTCTACGAGCAGTACTTC. Translating it yields CATKSAAVYEQYF.

The CDR3 DNA sequence: TGTGCCAGCAGTTTCCCCGGGGGGGTTTGGGTTAGCTCCTACGAGCAGTACTTC. Translation gives CASSFPGGVWVSSYEQYF. The rearrangement joins TRBV28 to TRBJ2-7; 8 bases map to TRBD2. The CDR3 runs to 18 residues. Germline CDR1 reads MDHEN; CDR2 reads SYDVKM. Trimming at V came to 3 bases and at J to 0 bases, leaving 13 bases not matched to a gene.

The J gene is TRBJ1-2, the V gene TRBV24-1, with D unresolved. Germline lookup yields CDR1 KGHDR and CDR2 SFDVKD. The V gene lost 2 bases and the J gene lost 8 bases, with 11 bases spanning the gap. The length of the CDR3 is 13 residues. This CDR3 is CATSDSGLRGYTF. The CDR3, as DNA: TGTGCCACCAGTGATTCAGGCCTCCGAGGCTACACCTTC.

V and J are TRBV3-1 (or the pseudogene TRBV3-2) and TRBJ2-7; D ambiguous. Germline V gene lookup returns CDR1 LGHDT and CDR2 YNNKEL (reference sequence). The CDR3 spans 13 residues. Trimming took off 4 bases at V and 2 bases at J, with 9 bases between the two ends. Here the CDR3 reads CASSRTAAYEQYF. The CDR3 DNA is TGTGCCAGCAGCCGCACAGCAGCCTACGAGCAGTACTTC.

The rearrangement uses TRBV28 and TRBJ2-7, with D possibly being TRBD1 (5 bases). Germline values: CDR1 MDHEN, CDR2 SYDVKM. V lost 2 bases, J lost 3 bases, and 14 bases lay in between. The CDR3 is 15 residues long. The CDR3 DNA sequence: TGTGCCAGCAGTTTAGGGCAAAAGGGGCACTACGAGCAGTACTTC. It specifies CASSLGQKGHYEQYF.

This chain links TRBV7-6 with TRBJ2-5; 7 bases fit TRBD1. Trimming removed 2 bases from V and 4 bases from J; junction bases left unmatched: 1. Germline CDR1 and CDR2: SGHVS and FNYEAQ. The length of the CDR3 is 13 residues. CDR3 loop: CASSLRGPETQYF. The CDR3 nucleotides read TGTGCCAGCAGCTTAAGGGGGCCAGAGACCCAGTACTTC.

In its sample, this clone was seen once. The gene calls are TRBV12-3 or TRBV12-4 and TRBJ1-2, with a weak D call TRBD1 (5 bases). This CDR3 is built from 13 residues. With 6 bases removed from V and 5 bases from J, the gap between germline ends came to 13 bases. CDR3 in amino acids: CASRKTEGYGYTF. CDR3 sequence (DNA): TGTGCCAGCAGGAAGACGGAGGGGTATGGCTACACCTTC.

The rearrangement joins TRBV4-2 to TRBJ1-5; possible D gene TRBD1, 6 bases. V was clipped by 3 bases and J by 5 bases, with 11 bases between them. The CDR3 has 14 residues. Germline assignment: CDR1 LGHNA and CDR2 YNFKEQ. CDR3 region: CASSHHRVDQPQHF. The CDR3 DNA is TGTGCCAGCAGCCACCACAGGGTGGATCAGCCCCAGCATTTT.